Following are 31 T cell receptor beta chains from one sample sequenced in a study of shared clonotypes between healthy human individuals. The data were produced by immunoSEQ multiplex PCR, yet TCRdb's version contains in-frame clones alone and is incomplete. The top ten clones hold around 0.38% of a sample with 2 million to 2.5 million clones, roughly 92% of them seen once. Material for sequencing was naive CD4+ T cells from PBMCs. Described subset: CD45RA+ positively selected. Receptors originate from a man aged 18 to 30 in good health. Some clones in this sample may be carry-over from other donors' samples.

The rearrangement uses TRBV5-1 and TRBJ2-5, with 14 positions matching TRBD2. The CDR3 runs to 17 residues. Germline assignment: CDR1 SGHRS and CDR2 YFSETQ. The V gene end was trimmed by 4 bases and the J gene end by 5 bases; junction bases not matched to a gene: 10. The CDR3 DNA reads TGCGCCAGCAGCCCAGGGACTAGCGGGAGTCGGATGGAGACCCAGTACTTC. It yields the protein CASSPGTSGSRMETQYF.

The rearrangement joins TRBV7-2 to TRBJ1-1; D call uncertain. The CDR3 extends over 14 amino acids. CDR1 and CDR2 from the germline V gene are SGHTA and FQGNSA. V was shortened by 3 bases and J by 7 bases, with 15 bases between the two germline ends. This chain's CDR3 is CASSFALLVSEAFF. CDR3 DNA sequence: TGTGCCAGCAGCTTCGCCCTTCTTGTCAGTGAAGCTTTCTTT.

V gene TRBV7-2 combines with J gene TRBJ2-3, with 12 bases lining up with TRBD1. CDR3 length equals 18 residues. V dropped 2 bases and J dropped 3; count of bases not matched to a gene: 9. The V gene's germline CDR1 is SGHTA and CDR2 FQGNSA. The CDR3 sequence: CASSLKFRGQGATDTQYF. The CDR3 DNA follows: TGTGCCAGCAGCTTAAAGTTCCGGGGACAGGGGGCTACAGATACGCAGTATTTT.

The CDR3 sequence: CASRPGQGFGELFF. DNA for the CDR3: TGCGCCAGCAGGCCGGGACAGGGGTTCGGGGAGCTGTTTTTT. The chain carries TRBV5-1 and TRBJ2-2; 10 nucleotides match TRBD1. V lost 5 bases to trimming and J lost 7 bases; unmatched junction nucleotides: 5. There are 14 residues in the CDR3. The germline CDR1 and CDR2 sequences are SGHRS and YFSETQ.

The CDR3 is CASSRDRVDEKLFF. The CDR3 bases are TGTGCCAGCAGTCGGGACAGGGTAGATGAAAAACTGTTTTTT. This rearrangement joins TRBV9 to TRBJ1-4; 9 bases match TRBD1. V gave up 5 bases and J gave up 6 bases; unmatched junction bases: 5. In germline, CDR1 is SGDLS, CDR2 YYNGEE. The CDR3 loop spans 14 amino acids.

This sequence joins TRBV28 and TRBJ1-1; 8 bases align to TRBD1. The CDR3 consists of 17 residues. Looked up from germline, CDR1 is MDHEN and CDR2 is SYDVKM. V lost 5 bases to trimming and J lost 2 bases; unmatched junction nucleotides: 13. The CDR3 DNA is TGTGCCAGCAGTCTACCTTCCCTGGGACAGGTTAACACTGAAGCTTTCTTT. It encodes CASSLPSLGQVNTEAFF.

This chain links TRBV7-2 with TRBJ2-6; D ambiguous. Germline V gene data show CDR1 as SGHTA and CDR2 as FQGNSA. V was clipped by 3 bases and J by 4 bases, with 10 bases between them. The CDR3 totals 15 residues. The CDR3 is CASSFSVFGANVLTF. As DNA, the CDR3 is TGTGCCAGCAGCTTTAGTGTGTTCGGGGCCAACGTCCTGACTTTC.

The V call is TRBV28, the J call TRBJ1-1; D possibly corresponds to TRBD1 (5 bases). The CDR3 contains 14 residues. Trimming pared 6 bases from V and 3 bases from J, leaving 14 bases between. The germline gives CDR1 MDHEN, CDR2 SYDVKM. The CDR3, as DNA: TGTGCCAGCAGCTTAGGGGAGGGGTACACTGAAGCTTTCTTT. Encoded protein: CASSLGEGYTEAFF. The full variable domain, with the rest looked up from reference TRBV28 and TRBJ1-1, is DVKVTQSSRYLVKRTGEKVFLECVQDMDHENMFWYRQDPGLGLRLIYFSYDVKMKEKGDIPEGYSVSREKKERFSLILESASTNQTSMYLCASSLGEGYTEAFFGQGTRLTVV.

CDR3 sequence reads: CASSSLGQVETQYF. CDR3 coding DNA: TGTGCCAGCAGCTCATTGGGACAGGTCGAGACCCAGTACTTC. The chain carries TRBV7-9 and TRBJ2-5; 8 nucleotides match TRBD1. The CDR3 consists of 14 residues. From germline, CDR1 is SEHNR and CDR2 FQNEAQ (reference sequence). Germline trimming cut 4 bases from V and 5 bases from J; bases unmatched to any gene: 6.

Regarding this clone: This sample includes further DNA sequences coding for the same CDR3. The CDR3 DNA follows: TGTGCCATCAGTGAGTCCTCTTACGAGCAGTACTTC. Translating it yields CAISESSYEQYF. The chain is built from TRBV10-3 and TRBJ2-7, with no clear D. Trimming left V 0 bases short and J 4 bases short, with 4 bases between. This CDR3 spans 12 amino acids. Germline values: CDR1 ENHRY, CDR2 SYGVKD.

This rearrangement joins TRBV19 to TRBJ2-2; 7 nucleotides line up with TRBD1. V lost 7 bases to trimming and J lost 4 bases; unmatched junction nucleotides: 15. The germline V gene has CDR1 LNHDA and CDR2 SQIVND (reference sequence). This CDR3 spans 17 amino acids. Here the CDR3 reads CASTTWVGGAGTGELFF. The CDR3 DNA reads as TGTGCCAGTACCACCTGGGTAGGGGGCGCGGGCACCGGGGAGCTGTTTTTT.

J is TRBJ2-7 and V is TRBV28; 9 nucleotides match TRBD2. The CDR3 has 16 residues. The junction had 8 bases not matched to a gene; V was cut back by 3 bases and J by 2 bases. Germline V CDR1 and CDR2: MDHEN, SYDVKM. Here the CDR3 reads CASSLGLAGRAYEQYF. CDR3 coding DNA: TGTGCCAGCAGTTTGGGTCTAGCGGGAAGGGCCTACGAGCAGTACTTC.

This chain uses TRBV5-1 with TRBJ2-1; 10 bases agree with TRBD2. The CDR3 contains 16 residues. The V and J ends lost 0 bases and 4 bases, in that order; junction bases with no gene match: 4. CDR1 SGHRS and CDR2 YFSETQ come from the germline V gene. DNA of the CDR3: TGCGCCAGCAGCTTGGGGGGACTAGCGTCTTACAATGAGCAGTTCTTC. Its translation: CASSLGGLASYNEQFF. The whole variable domain, filled in from reference TRBV5-1 and TRBJ2-1, reads KAGVTQTPRYLIKTRGQQVTLSCSPISGHRSVSWYQQTPGQGLQFLFEYFSETQRNKGNFPGRFSGRQFSNSRSEMNVSTLELGDSALYLCASSLGGLASYNEQFFGPGTRLTVL.

This clone occurred once. The chain uses TRBV7-3 and TRBJ1-2; D is unresolved. This CDR3 comprises 14 residues. V was shortened by 4 bases and J by 5 bases, with 14 bases between the two germline ends. Germline V gene sequence: CDR1 SGHTA, CDR2 FQGTGA. The CDR3 here is CASSSPKSQYGYTF. CDR3 nucleotides: TGTGCCAGCAGCTCCCCGAAGTCCCAATATGGCTACACCTTC.

V and J are TRBV2 and TRBJ2-3, with 9 bases matching TRBD2. V was pared by 6 bases and J by 5 bases, with 12 bases of the junction left unmatched. Germline CDR1 SNHLY, CDR2 FYNNEI. This CDR3 region has 16 residues. The CDR3, as DNA: TGTGCCAGCAGCATGGGGGTAGCGGGAGTTGGAGATACGCAGTATTTT. Protein sequence: CASSMGVAGVGDTQYF.

The V gene is TRBV11-2, the J gene TRBJ2-7; 12 bases agree with TRBD2. V lost 6 bases, J lost 7 bases, and 10 bases stayed unmatched. The length of the CDR3 is 15 residues. CDR1 is SGHAT, CDR2 FQNNGV, per germline. The CDR3 loop is CASRPQLAGGGEQYF. The CDR3, as DNA: TGTGCCAGCAGACCCCAACTAGCGGGAGGCGGGGAGCAGTACTTC.

V usage is TRBV29-1 and J usage is TRBJ2-1; 11 nucleotides agree with TRBD2. Trimming cost V 3 bases and J 4 bases; bases outside gene matches: 11. The CDR3 is 17 residues long. Germline CDR1 reads SQVTM; CDR2 reads ANQGSEA. This CDR3 is CSVDSLAGGWGYNEQFF. The DNA for the CDR3 is TGCAGCGTTGATAGTCTAGCGGGAGGTTGGGGATACAATGAGCAGTTCTTC.

The chain employs TRBV27 and TRBJ2-6; tentative D call: TRBD2 (6 bases). V was shortened by 3 bases and J by 0 bases, with 15 bases between the two germline ends. The germline CDR1 and CDR2 sequences are MNHEY and SMNVEV (reference sequence). This CDR3 is 18 amino acids long. CDR3 in amino acids: CASSFGGAASSGANVLTF. As DNA, the CDR3 is TGTGCCAGCAGTTTTGGAGGGGCGGCAAGCTCTGGGGCCAACGTCCTGACTTTC.

CDR3 nucleotides: TGTGCCAGCACCTTTCAGAACACTGAAGCTTTCTTT. This gives the protein CASTFQNTEAFF. The J gene is TRBJ1-1, the V gene TRBV28; unclear D gene. Germline-derived CDR1 and CDR2 are MDHEN and SYDVKM. The ends were cut back, 7 bases at V and 1 base at J, with 7 bases in the middle. The CDR3 runs to 12 residues. The variable domain in full, completed from reference TRBV28 and TRBJ1-1, reads DVKVTQSSRYLVKRTGEKVFLECVQDMDHENMFWYRQDPGLGLRLIYFSYDVKMKEKGDIPEGYSVSREKKERFSLILESASTNQTSMYLCASTFQNTEAFFGQGTRLTVV.

The chain uses TRBV7-8 and TRBJ2-3; D gene uncertain. V was shortened by 1 base and J by 5 bases, with 13 bases between the two germline ends. The germline CDR1 and CDR2 sequences are SGHVS and FQNEAQ. The length of the CDR3 is 15 residues. The CDR3 DNA reads as TGTGCCAGCAGCTTAGATAGGGCAAATGAAGATACGCAGTATTTT. This codes for CASSLDRANEDTQYF.

The rearrangement uses TRBV30 and TRBJ2-5, with TRBD1 as a possible D gene (7 bases). V was clipped by 5 bases and J by 5 bases, with 15 bases between them. The CDR3 is 13 residues long. Germline V gene lookup returns CDR1 GTSNPN and CDR2 SVGIG (reference sequence). Here the CDR3 reads CAWGGTAGETQYF. The CDR3 DNA is TGTGCCTGGGGGGGGACAGCCGGGGAGACCCAGTACTTC.

The chain is built from TRBV7-2 and TRBJ1-3, with 7 bases that match TRBD1. Trimming at V came to 5 bases and at J to 0 bases, leaving 13 bases not matched to a gene. Germline V gene data show CDR1 as SGHTA and CDR2 as FQGNSA. The CDR3 length is 18 residues. The CDR3 coding sequence is TGTGCCAGCAGCCCTGATGGGACAGCTATCTACTCTGGAAACACCATATATTTT. This sequence encodes CASSPDGTAIYSGNTIYF.

The gene calls are TRBV30 and TRBJ2-3; a possible D gene is TRBD2 (5 bases). Trimming took 2 bases from V and 3 from J, leaving 12 bases between them. Germline V gives CDR1 GTSNPN, CDR2 SVGIG (reference sequence). This CDR3 contains 14 residues. CDR3 in amino acids: CAWSFGVSTDTQYF. The CDR3 DNA reads as TGTGCCTGGAGTTTCGGGGTTTCTACAGATACGCAGTATTTT.

The chain carries TRBV11-3 and TRBJ2-2, with 14 bases identical to TRBD2. Germline V gene lookup returns CDR1 SGHNT and CDR2 YENEEA. The CDR3 totals 17 residues. V shed 4 bases and J 5 bases; nucleotides not matched to a gene: 6. As DNA, the CDR3 is TGTGCCAGCAGCTCGGGACTAGCGGGAGCGGGAACCGGGGAGCTGTTTTTT. It codes for CASSSGLAGAGTGELFF. The full variable domain, completed using reference TRBV11-3 and TRBJ2-2, is EAGVVQSPRYKIIEKKQPVAFWCNPISGHNTLYWYLQNLGQGPELLIRYENEEAVDDSQLPKDRFSAERLKGVDSTLKIQPAELGDSAVYLCASSSGLAGAGTGELFFGEGSRLTVL.

V and J are TRBV10-3 and TRBJ2-6; weak D call: TRBD2 (6 bases). V lost 6 bases, J lost 0 bases, and 18 bases lay in between. The germline gives CDR1 ENHRY, CDR2 SYGVKD. CDR3 length: 18 residues. The CDR3, as DNA: TGTGCCATCAGGAACCATCCGGGACTCAACTCTGGGGCCAACGTCCTGACTTTC. This sequence encodes CAIRNHPGLNSGANVLTF.

The V gene is TRBV5-1, the J gene TRBJ2-7; 8 bases are a match to TRBD1. Germline V gene data show CDR1 as SGHRS and CDR2 as YFSETQ. This CDR3 has 14 amino acids. The trim removed 7 bases at V and 3 bases at J, leaving 9 bases unmatched. In nucleotides, the CDR3 is TGCGCCAGCCGATTCGGGACAGGAAGCTACGAGCAGTACTTC. Amino acids: CASRFGTGSYEQYF.

The CDR3 nucleotides read TGTGCCAGCTCAACCGACAGGGCCCTCACTGAAGCTTTCTTT. It is translated as CASSTDRALTEAFF. The chain has TRBV18 and TRBJ1-1; TRBD1 aligns across 7 bases. V lost 5 bases and J lost 4; bases outside the gene matches: 7. The CDR3 sequence is 14 residues long. The germline V gene has CDR1 KGHSH and CDR2 LQKENI. Full variable domain (remainder filled in from reference TRBV18 and TRBJ1-1): NAGVMQNPRHLVRRRGQEARLRCSPMKGHSHVYWYRQLPEEGLKFMVYLQKENIIDESGMPKERFSAEFPKEGPSILRIQQVVRGDSAAYFCASSTDRALTEAFFGQGTRLTVV.

The chain links TRBV5-4 to TRBJ2-3, with no clear D. This CDR3 has 16 residues. The V end was cut by 0 bases, the J end by 0 bases, with 11 bases between. The germline CDR1 and CDR2 sequences are SGHNT and YYREEE (reference sequence). The CDR3 coding sequence is TGTGCCAGCAGCTTGGGGCTTAAACAGAGCACAGATACGCAGTATTTT. It codes for CASSLGLKQSTDTQYF.

This chain uses TRBV10-3 with TRBJ2-7; D perhaps matches TRBD1 (5 bases). Germline lookup yields CDR1 ENHRY and CDR2 SYGVKD. This CDR3 spans 15 amino acids. The V and J ends lost 0 bases and 6 bases respectively, with 15 bases between them. The CDR3 bases are TGTGCCATCAGTGAGTCGTCCAGGGCCTCCGGCGAGCAGTACTTC. Protein product: CAISESSRASGEQYF.

This clone was detected once. This chain uses TRBV6-6 with TRBJ1-3; D gene unclear. The CDR3 sequence is 15 residues long. V was cut by 7 bases and J by 1 base, with 14 bases left in between. Germline V gene data show CDR1 as MNHNY and CDR2 as SVGAGI (reference sequence). The CDR3 protein is CASTLGGFSGNTIYF. In DNA form, the CDR3 reads TGTGCCAGCACCCTAGGCGGTTTTTCTGGAAACACCATATATTTT.

J is TRBJ2-5 and V is TRBV5-1; D gene unclear. This CDR3 has 15 amino acids. The V and J ends lost 2 bases and 3 bases respectively, with 14 bases between them. Germline assignment: CDR1 SGHRS and CDR2 YFSETQ. DNA for the CDR3: TGCGCCAGCAGCTTTAGCTCCCCACCAAAAGAGACCCAGTACTTC. Its protein is CASSFSSPPKETQYF. The variable domain in full, completed from reference TRBV5-1 and TRBJ2-5, reads KAGVTQTPRYLIKTRGQQVTLSCSPISGHRSVSWYQQTPGQGLQFLFEYFSETQRNKGNFPGRFSGRQFSNSRSEMNVSTLELGDSALYLCASSFSSPPKETQYFGPGTRLLVL.